The 15 T cell receptor beta chains below all came from one sample that was sequenced in a study of cytomegalovirus exposure and HLA in healthy donors. Vbeta (60) and Jbeta (13) primers were used in the PCR. Measured with immunoSEQ multiplex PCR; TCRdb has only the in-frame clones, and not every one. The sample has 150,000 to 200,000 clones; 75% to 80% are singletons. The sample taken for sequencing was PBMCs. The source of these receptors is a man aged 50 to 59 in good health and CMV-seropositive.

This clone came up a few times. V usage is TRBV10-3 and J usage is TRBJ2-2, with 7 positions matching TRBD1. CDR3 length: 17 amino acids. The V gene end was trimmed by 10 bases and the J gene end by 0 bases; junction bases not matched to a gene: 14. Germline-derived CDR1 and CDR2 are ENHRY and SYGVKD. The CDR3 reads CATSGTALKTNTGELFF. The CDR3 DNA reads TGTGCCACCTCCGGGACAGCTCTAAAGACGAACACCGGGGAGCTGTTTTTT.

The chain's CDR3 is CASRATGAHVRTEAFF. The DNA of the CDR3 is TGCGCCAGCAGGGCGACAGGGGCTCATGTTCGGACTGAAGCTTTCTTT. The rearrangement uses TRBV5-1 and TRBJ1-1, with 8 bases aligning to TRBD1. The length of the CDR3 is 16 residues. Germline lookup yields CDR1 SGHRS and CDR2 YFSETQ. With V trimmed by 5 bases and J by 5 bases, 14 bases remained unmatched.

This clone showed up just once. The chain is built from TRBV4-2 and TRBJ1-1; 7 bases fit TRBD1. Trimming at V came to 6 bases and at J to 5 bases, leaving 12 bases not matched to a gene. The length of the CDR3 is 15 residues. Germline CDR1 is LGHNA and CDR2 is YNFKEQ. CDR3 in amino acids: CASREAGGMGTEAFF. CDR3 in DNA: TGTGCCAGCAGAGAAGCAGGGGGTATGGGAACTGAAGCTTTCTTT.

The V and J genes are TRBV27 and TRBJ1-2; 8 bases agree with TRBD1. The V and J ends lost 5 bases and 4 bases, in that order; junction bases with no gene match: 6. CDR3 length equals 14 residues. Germline V lookup: CDR1 MNHEY, CDR2 SMNVEV (reference sequence). Here the CDR3 reads CASSMMGQAYGYTF. The CDR3 coding sequence is TGTGCCAGCAGTATGATGGGACAGGCCTATGGCTACACCTTC.

The DNA for the CDR3 is TGTGCCAGCAGTTTCTATAGCTCTGGGGCCAACGTCCTGACTTTC. As protein: CASSFYSSGANVLTF. The chain links TRBV28 to TRBJ2-6; D gene ambiguous. Germline V gene sequence: CDR1 MDHEN, CDR2 SYDVKM. V was trimmed by 3 bases and J by 0 bases, leaving 6 bases between them. The length of the CDR3 is 15 residues.

This sequence joins TRBV14 and TRBJ2-7, with 9 bases that match TRBD1. The CDR3 is 15 amino acids. The V gene's germline CDR1 is SGHDN and CDR2 FVKESK. V was clipped by 5 bases and J by 2 bases; unmatched bases: 7. The CDR3 loop is CASSKGTGPAYEQYF. CDR3 bases: TGTGCCAGCAGCAAGGGGACAGGGCCGGCCTACGAGCAGTACTTC.

The V gene is TRBV27, the J gene TRBJ1-5, with a tentative D call TRBD1 (5 bases). Looked up from germline, CDR1 is MNHEY and CDR2 is SMNVEV (reference sequence). The CDR3 contains 14 residues. The V and J ends lost 3 bases and 7 bases respectively, with 13 bases between them. The CDR3 here is CASSFTGSGQPQHF. DNA for the CDR3: TGTGCCAGCAGTTTCACAGGTTCAGGACAGCCCCAGCATTTT.

This rearrangement joins TRBV9 to TRBJ2-7, with TRBD2 matching over 15 bases. V trimming: 4 bases; J trimming: 3 bases; junction bases outside the gene matches: 8. Germline CDR1 reads SGDLS; CDR2 reads YYNGEE. There are 17 residues in the CDR3. DNA for the CDR3: TGTGCCAGCAGCCCACCCGGACTAGCGGGGGGGGTCTACGAGCAGTACTTC. Translated: CASSPPGLAGGVYEQYF. Full variable domain (rest looked up from reference TRBV9 and TRBJ2-7): DSGVTQTPKHLITATGQRVTLRCSPRSGDLSVYWYQQSLDQGLQFLIQYYNGEERAKGNILERFSAQQFPDLHSELNLSSLELGDSALYFCASSPPGLAGGVYEQYFGPGTRLTVT.

The rearrangement joins TRBV18 to TRBJ2-7; 9 nucleotides agree with TRBD2. This CDR3 contains 15 residues. Germline lookup yields CDR1 KGHSH and CDR2 LQKENI. V dropped 2 bases and J dropped 0; count of bases not matched to a gene: 2. CDR3 DNA: TGTGCCAGCTCACCATCTAGCGGGGTCTCCTACGAGCAGTACTTC. Translation gives CASSPSSGVSYEQYF.

The chain carries TRBV28 and TRBJ1-2; unclear D gene. V was clipped by 5 bases and J by 7 bases, with 17 bases between them. The CDR3 spans 14 residues. Germline values: CDR1 MDHEN, CDR2 SYDVKM. CDR3 DNA sequence: TGTGCCAGCAGTGAGCCGCCCCCAATCGGTGGCTACACCTTC. Amino acid sequence: CASSEPPPIGGYTF.

V is TRBV5-6 and J is TRBJ1-1, with TRBD1 identical over 8 bases. The CDR3 extends over 14 amino acids. After removal of 3 bases from V and 11 bases from J, the junction contained 12 bases not matched to a gene. CDR1 is SGHDT, CDR2 YYEEEE, per germline. The CDR3 DNA reads TGTGCCAGCAGCTCCCAGGACAGGGTAAACGAGGCTTTCTTT. Protein: CASSSQDRVNEAFF.

V gene TRBV10-1 combines with J gene TRBJ2-3, with no clear D. Trimming removed 3 bases from V and 3 bases from J, with 7 bases in between. This CDR3 is 13 amino acids long. From germline, CDR1 is WNHNN and CDR2 SYGVQD (reference sequence). The DNA for the CDR3 is TGCGCCAGCAGTGAAGCCGGGACAGATACGCAGTATTTT. This gives the protein CASSEAGTDTQYF.

This chain connects TRBV30 to TRBJ1-2; the match to TRBD1 covers 9 bases. Looked up from germline, CDR1 is GTSNPN and CDR2 is SVGIG (reference sequence). J gave up 7 bases and V 2 bases, and 8 bases lay outside the gene matches. The CDR3 is 14 amino acids. CDR3 bases: TGTGCCTGGAGTCTCACAGGGGGCCTACGTGGCTACACCTTC. Its translation: CAWSLTGGLRGYTF.

This chain uses TRBV6-5 with TRBJ2-5; 7 bases agree with TRBD2. V lost 2 bases, J lost 2 bases, and 5 bases stayed unmatched. CDR3 size: 15 residues. CDR1 is MNHEY and CDR2 is SVGAGI in the germline V gene. This CDR3 is CASSYREGEQETQYF. Written as DNA, the CDR3 is TGTGCCAGCAGTTACAGGGAGGGCGAACAAGAGACCCAGTACTTC.

This sequence joins TRBV28 and TRBJ1-1, with 10 positions matching TRBD1. The CDR3 extends over 15 amino acids. The germline gives CDR1 MDHEN, CDR2 SYDVKM. Trimming cost V 5 bases and J 7 bases; bases outside gene matches: 10. The CDR3 loop is CASSRDRDRGIEAFF. The CDR3, as DNA: TGTGCCAGCAGTCGGGACCGGGACAGGGGAATTGAAGCTTTCTTT.